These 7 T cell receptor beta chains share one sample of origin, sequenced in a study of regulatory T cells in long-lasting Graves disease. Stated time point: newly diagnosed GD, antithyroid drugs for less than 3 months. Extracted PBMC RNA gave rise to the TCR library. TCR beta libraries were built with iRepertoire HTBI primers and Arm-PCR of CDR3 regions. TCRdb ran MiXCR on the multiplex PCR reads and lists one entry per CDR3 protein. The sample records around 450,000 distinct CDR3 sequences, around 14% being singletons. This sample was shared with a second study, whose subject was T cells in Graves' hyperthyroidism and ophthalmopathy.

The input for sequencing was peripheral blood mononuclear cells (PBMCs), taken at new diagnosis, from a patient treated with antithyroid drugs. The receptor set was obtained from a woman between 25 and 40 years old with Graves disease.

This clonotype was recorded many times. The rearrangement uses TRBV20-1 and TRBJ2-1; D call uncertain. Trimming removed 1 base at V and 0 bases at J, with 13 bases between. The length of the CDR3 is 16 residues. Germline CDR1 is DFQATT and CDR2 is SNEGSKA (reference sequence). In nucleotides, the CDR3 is TGCAGTGCTAGAGCCAGGCACTATAACTCCTACAATGAGCAGTTCTTC. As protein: CSARARHYNSYNEQFF.

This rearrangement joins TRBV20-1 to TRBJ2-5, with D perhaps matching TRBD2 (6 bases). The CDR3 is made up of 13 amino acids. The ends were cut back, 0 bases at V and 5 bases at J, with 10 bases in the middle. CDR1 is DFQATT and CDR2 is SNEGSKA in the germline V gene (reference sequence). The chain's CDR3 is CSARETSRETQYF. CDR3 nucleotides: TGCAGTGCTAGAGAGACTAGTCGGGAGACCCAGTACTTC.

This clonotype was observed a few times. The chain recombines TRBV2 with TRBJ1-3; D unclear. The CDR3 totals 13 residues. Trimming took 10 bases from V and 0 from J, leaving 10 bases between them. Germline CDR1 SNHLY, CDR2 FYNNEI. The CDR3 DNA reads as TGTGCCAAGAGGGATAGCTCTGGAAACACCATATATTTT. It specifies CAKRDSSGNTIYF.

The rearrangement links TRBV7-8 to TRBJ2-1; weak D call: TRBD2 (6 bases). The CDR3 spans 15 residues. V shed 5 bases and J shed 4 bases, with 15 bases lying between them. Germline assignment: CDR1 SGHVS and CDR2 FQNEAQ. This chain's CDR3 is CASSARLGLYNEQFF. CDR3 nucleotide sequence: TGTGCCAGCAGCGCAAGACTAGGCCTATACAATGAGCAGTTCTTC.

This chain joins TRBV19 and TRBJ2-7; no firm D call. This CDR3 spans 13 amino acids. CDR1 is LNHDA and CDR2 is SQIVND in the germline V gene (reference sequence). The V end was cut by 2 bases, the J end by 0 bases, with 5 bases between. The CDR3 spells CASSIQFSYEQYF. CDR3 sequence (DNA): TGTGCCAGTAGTATACAGTTCTCCTACGAGCAGTACTTC. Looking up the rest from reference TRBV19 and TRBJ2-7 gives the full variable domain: DGGITQSPKYLFRKEGQNVTLSCEQNLNHDAMYWYRQDPGQGLRLIYYSQIVNDFQKGDIAEGYSVSREKKESFPLTVTSAQKNPTAFYLCASSIQFSYEQYFGPGTRLTVT.

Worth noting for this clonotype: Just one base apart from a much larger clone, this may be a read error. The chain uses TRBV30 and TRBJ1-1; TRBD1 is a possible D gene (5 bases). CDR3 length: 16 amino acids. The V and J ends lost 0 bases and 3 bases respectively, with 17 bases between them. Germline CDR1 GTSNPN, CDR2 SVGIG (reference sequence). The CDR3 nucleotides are TGTGCCTGGAGTGTCCTCCAGGGAGAGATGGACACTGAAGCTTTCTTT. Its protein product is CAWSVLQGEMDTEAFF.

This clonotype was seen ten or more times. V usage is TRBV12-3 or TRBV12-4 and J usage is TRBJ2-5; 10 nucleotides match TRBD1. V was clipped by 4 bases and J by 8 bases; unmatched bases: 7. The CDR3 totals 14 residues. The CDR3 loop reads CASSWRDRGETQYF. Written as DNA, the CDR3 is TGTGCCAGCAGTTGGCGGGACAGGGGAGAAACCCAGTACTTC.